The sequence of this TCR beta chain was determined in a study of graft-versus-host responses after intestinal transplantation. CDR1 is SEHNR and CDR2 is FQNEAQ in the germline V gene (reference sequence). The length of the CDR3 is 14 residues. Trimming removed 4 bases at V and 4 bases at J, with 13 bases between. About this clone itself: Its specificity is unknown.

Sequencing was performed with immunoSEQ multiplex PCR; in TCRdb, only in-frame clones are kept and a portion is missing. The sample has approximately 70,000 clones, 84% seen once; the top ten hold approximately 0.39%. The J gene is TRBJ2-5, the V gene TRBV7-9, with D possibly being TRBD2 (5 bases). The sequence was collected from a human donor who was the organ donor for an intestinal transplant. The source was unstimulated CD4+ T cells sorted from spleen or lymph node cells, collected before transplant. Written as DNA, the CDR3 is TGTGCCAGCAGCTATCGGGGAGTAGGAGAGACCCAGTACTTC. Translating it yields CASSYRGVGETQYF.